This T cell receptor (beta chain) was obtained from a study of blood T cells in healthy people across ages. CDR1 and CDR2 from the germline V gene are MNHEY and SVGEGT. Trimming removed 8 bases at V and 9 bases at J, with 11 bases between. This CDR3 has 11 amino acids. Through a sample-barcoded 5' primer and a J-beta primer mix, a second PCR was run for about 6 to 12 cycles. TCRdb processed the 5' RACE reads anew with MiXCR; each CDR3 protein has one entry. The sample contains 1.2 million to 1.5 million distinct CDR3 sequences, roughly 59% of which appear only once. Each donor's blood draw was 8.5 to 10 milliliters of peripheral blood.

Sequencing input: blood. The clonotype was recovered from a young man in good health. The chain uses TRBV6-2 or TRBV6-3 and TRBJ2-4, with no clear D. CDR3 region: CASGWVLIQYF. The CDR3, as DNA: TGTGCCAGCGGTTGGGTTCTCATTCAGTACTTC.